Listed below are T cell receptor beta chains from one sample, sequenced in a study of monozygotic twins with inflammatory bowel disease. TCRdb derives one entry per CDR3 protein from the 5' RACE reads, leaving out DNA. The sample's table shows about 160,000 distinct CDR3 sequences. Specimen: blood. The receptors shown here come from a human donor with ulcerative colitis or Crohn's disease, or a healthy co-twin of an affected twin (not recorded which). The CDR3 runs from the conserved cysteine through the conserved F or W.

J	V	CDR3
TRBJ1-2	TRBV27	CASTDGSYGYTF
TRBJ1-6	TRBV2	CASNLGAANSPLHF
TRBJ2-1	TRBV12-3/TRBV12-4	CASILGGIGYEQFF
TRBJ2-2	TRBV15	CATSSSPGELFF
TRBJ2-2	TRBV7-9	CASSAQTRNTGELFF
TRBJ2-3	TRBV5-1	CASSNRRLGDVDTQYF
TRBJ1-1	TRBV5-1	CASSPGFNTEAFF
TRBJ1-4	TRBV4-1	CASSPDSGTANEKLFF
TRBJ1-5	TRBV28	CASSSDQGGNQPQHF
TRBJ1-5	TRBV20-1	CSARAPGQVLNQPQHF
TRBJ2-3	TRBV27	CASSFLSSTDTQYF
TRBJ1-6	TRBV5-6	CASSTGRGAYNSPLHF
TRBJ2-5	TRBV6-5	CASSYDTHQETQYF
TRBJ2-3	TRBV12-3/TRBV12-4	CASSLLAGGVYDTQYF
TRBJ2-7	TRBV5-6	CASSLLSFASGRTNEQYF
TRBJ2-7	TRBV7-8	CASSSGTAVYEQYF
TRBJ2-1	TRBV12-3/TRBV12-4	CASTTSQRSSYNEQFF
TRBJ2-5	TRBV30	CAWSDHYLLAGGPVETQYF
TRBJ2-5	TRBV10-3	CAISDRWGQETQYF
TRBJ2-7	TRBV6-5	CASSYNRGYEQYF
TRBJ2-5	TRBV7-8	CASSFGDRKETQYF
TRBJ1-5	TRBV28	CASSLPQGANQPQHF
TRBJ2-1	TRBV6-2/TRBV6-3	CASRGVSSYNEQFF
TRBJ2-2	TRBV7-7	CASSPIAGGSNTGELFF
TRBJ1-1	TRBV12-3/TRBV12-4	CASNLDRGAEAFF
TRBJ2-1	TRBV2	CASSFLAGGPNEQFF
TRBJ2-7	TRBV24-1	CATSDHLHYEQYF
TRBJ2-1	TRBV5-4	CASSGRRTAEQFF
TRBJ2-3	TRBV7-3	CASSFNIDTQYF
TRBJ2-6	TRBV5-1	CASSLDRESSGANVLTF
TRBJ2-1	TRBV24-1	CATSNPGQGKEQFF
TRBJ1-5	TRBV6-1	CASSPMVNQPQHF
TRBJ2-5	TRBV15	CATSALAETQYF
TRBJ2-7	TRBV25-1	CASRSGPAEQYF
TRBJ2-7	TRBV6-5	CASSYDSGLAGDYEQYF
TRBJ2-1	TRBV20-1	CSARDLREVSYNEQFF
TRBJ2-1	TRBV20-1	CSALSGRAPDEQFF
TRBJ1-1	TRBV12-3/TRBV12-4	CASSLAGRAEAFF
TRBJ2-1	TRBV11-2	CASSLAGQGEVDEQFF
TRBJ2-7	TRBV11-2	CASGLGESEQYF